Listed below are T cell receptor beta chains from one sample, sequenced in a study of CD8+CD57+ T cells in acquired aplastic anemia. From the reads, TCRdb called clonotypes with MiXCR, one entry per CDR3 protein. The table has 120,000 or so distinct CDR3 sequences, about 50% seen once. The source material was sorted CD4+, CD8+, or CD8+CD57+ T cells (not recorded which) from PBMCs. Every receptor here comes from a human donor with aplastic anemia. CDR3s include the opening cysteine and the closing phenylalanine or tryptophan. The D gene is left open where the match is weak. For some rows the clone size is stated as once, few or many, or as a class when expanded; others skip it.

D gene: -
J gene: TRBJ2-7
clone size: -
V gene: TRBV2
CDR3 protein: CASSDYPYEQYF
CDR3 DNA: TGTGCCAGCAGTGACTACCCCTACGAGCAGTACTTC

D gene: -
J gene: TRBJ2-7
clone size: many
V gene: TRBV27
CDR3 protein: CAVRGTYSYEQYF
CDR3 DNA: TGTGCCGTCCGAGGGACATACTCCTACGAGCAGTACTTC

D gene: TRBD1
J gene: TRBJ1-2
clone size: -
V gene: TRBV20-1
CDR3 protein: CSPTTGAYGYTF
CDR3 DNA: TGCAGTCCTACGACAGGGGCTTATGGCTACACCTTC

D gene: TRBD1
J gene: TRBJ1-2
clone size: -
V gene: TRBV29-1
CDR3 protein: CSVGTLTGTGFGYTF
CDR3 DNA: TGCAGCGTTGGGACACTCACCGGGACAGGGTTCGGCTACACCTTC

D gene: -
J gene: TRBJ1-4
clone size: -
V gene: TRBV19
CDR3 protein: CASSSGRNEKLFF
CDR3 DNA: TGTGCCAGTAGCTCCGGGCGGAATGAAAAACTGTTTTTT

D gene: TRBD1
J gene: TRBJ1-1
clone size: many
V gene: TRBV7-2
CDR3 protein: CASRTGPEAFF
CDR3 DNA: TGTGCCAGCAGGACAGGGCCTGAAGCTTTCTTT

D gene: -
J gene: TRBJ2-1
clone size: -
V gene: TRBV4-3
CDR3 protein: CASSQAIMGPFEQFF
CDR3 DNA: TGCGCCAGCAGCCAAGCGATCATGGGTCCCTTTGAGCAGTTCTTC

D gene: -
J gene: TRBJ1-3
clone size: once
V gene: TRBV15
CDR3 protein: CATSKGPSSGNTIYF
CDR3 DNA: TGTGCCACCAGCAAGGGACCTTCCTCTGGAAACACCATATATTTT

D gene: -
J gene: TRBJ1-5
clone size: -
V gene: TRBV2
CDR3 protein: CASSGKEPQHF
CDR3 DNA: TGTGCCAGCAGTGGGAAGGAGCCCCAGCATTTT

D gene: -
J gene: TRBJ1-5
clone size: -
V gene: TRBV9
CDR3 protein: CASSVTAGFNQPQHF
CDR3 DNA: TGTGCCAGCAGCGTTACTGCAGGGTTCAATCAGCCCCAGCATTTT

D gene: TRBD1
J gene: TRBJ1-1
clone size: -
V gene: TRBV6-5
CDR3 protein: CASKGQGYGNTEAFF
CDR3 DNA: TGTGCCAGCAAAGGACAGGGGTACGGGAACACTGAAGCTTTCTTT

D gene: TRBD1
J gene: TRBJ2-7
clone size: once
V gene: TRBV10-3
CDR3 protein: CASYSTPGQGFYEQYF
CDR3 DNA: TGTGCCAGCTACTCTACCCCGGGACAGGGGTTCTACGAGCAGTACTTC

D gene: -
J gene: TRBJ2-1
clone size: -
V gene: TRBV25-1
CDR3 protein: CASTQPLSDEQFF
CDR3 DNA: TGTGCCAGCACCCAACCCCTCTCCGATGAGCAGTTCTTC

D gene: -
J gene: TRBJ1-5
clone size: -
V gene: TRBV2
CDR3 protein: CASSRGGQPQHF
CDR3 DNA: TGTGCCAGCAGCAGGGGAGGGCAGCCCCAGCATTTT

D gene: -
J gene: TRBJ2-2
clone size: many
V gene: TRBV7-9
CDR3 protein: CASSRTTANTGELFF
CDR3 DNA: TGTGCCAGCAGCCGGACTACCGCGAACACCGGGGAGCTGTTTTTT

D gene: TRBD1
J gene: TRBJ1-1
clone size: -
V gene: TRBV24-1
CDR3 protein: CATSEEIGGKAFF
CDR3 DNA: TGTGCCACCAGTGAGGAGATAGGGGGCAAAGCTTTCTTT

D gene: -
J gene: TRBJ2-7
clone size: few
V gene: TRBV10-3
CDR3 protein: CAISEAGDSYEQYF
CDR3 DNA: TGTGCCATCAGTGAGGCAGGAGACTCCTACGAGCAGTACTTC

D gene: TRBD1
J gene: TRBJ1-1
clone size: many
V gene: TRBV6-5
CDR3 protein: CASSQGVGTEAFF
CDR3 DNA: TGTGCCAGCAGTCAGGGGGTTGGCACTGAAGCTTTCTTT

D gene: TRBD2
J gene: TRBJ2-5
clone size: -
V gene: TRBV2
CDR3 protein: CASSGSGGETQYF
CDR3 DNA: TGTGCCAGCAGTGGTTCGGGGGGGGAGACCCAGTACTTC

D gene: TRBD1
J gene: TRBJ2-7
clone size: -
V gene: TRBV27
CDR3 protein: CASSFSGTGGAEQYF
CDR3 DNA: TGTGCCAGCAGTTTTTCCGGGACAGGGGGGGCCGAGCAGTACTTC

D gene: TRBD1
J gene: TRBJ1-2
clone size: few
V gene: TRBV15
CDR3 protein: CATSRAGQGAIGYTF
CDR3 DNA: TGTGCCACCAGCAGAGCTGGACAGGGGGCAATTGGCTACACCTTC

D gene: TRBD1
J gene: TRBJ2-6
clone size: -
V gene: TRBV2
CDR3 protein: CASSDRRGSTGANVLTF
CDR3 DNA: TGTGCCAGCAGTGATCGCAGGGGGTCTACCGGGGCCAACGTCCTGACTTTC

D gene: TRBD1
J gene: TRBJ2-1
clone size: -
V gene: TRBV2
CDR3 protein: CAPNRGRGDEQFF
CDR3 DNA: TGTGCCCCGAACAGGGGACGGGGAGATGAGCAGTTCTTC

D gene: TRBD1
J gene: TRBJ2-1
clone size: -
V gene: TRBV7-8
CDR3 protein: CASRTGAEQFF
CDR3 DNA: TGTGCCAGCAGGACAGGGGCTGAGCAGTTCTTC

D gene: -
J gene: TRBJ2-7
clone size: many
V gene: TRBV4-3
CDR3 protein: CASSQASGLQYYEQYF
CDR3 DNA: TGCGCCAGCAGCCAAGCATCGGGGCTCCAATACTACGAGCAGTACTTC

D gene: -
J gene: TRBJ2-7
clone size: -
V gene: TRBV20-1
CDR3 protein: CSARSGYEQYF
CDR3 DNA: TGCAGTGCTAGAAGTGGGTACGAGCAGTACTTC

D gene: TRBD1
J gene: TRBJ1-1
clone size: -
V gene: TRBV19
CDR3 protein: CASSTGTGNNEAFF
CDR3 DNA: TGTGCCAGTAGTACCGGGACAGGAAACAATGAAGCGTTCTTT

D gene: -
J gene: TRBJ1-1
clone size: -
V gene: TRBV7-9
CDR3 protein: CASSSRMAEAFF
CDR3 DNA: TGTGCCAGCAGCTCACGGATGGCTGAAGCTTTCTTT

D gene: -
J gene: TRBJ1-6
clone size: -
V gene: TRBV11-2
CDR3 protein: CASSLGIGTSYSPLHF
CDR3 DNA: TGTGCCAGCAGCTTAGGAATAGGAACATCTTATTCACCCCTCCACTTT